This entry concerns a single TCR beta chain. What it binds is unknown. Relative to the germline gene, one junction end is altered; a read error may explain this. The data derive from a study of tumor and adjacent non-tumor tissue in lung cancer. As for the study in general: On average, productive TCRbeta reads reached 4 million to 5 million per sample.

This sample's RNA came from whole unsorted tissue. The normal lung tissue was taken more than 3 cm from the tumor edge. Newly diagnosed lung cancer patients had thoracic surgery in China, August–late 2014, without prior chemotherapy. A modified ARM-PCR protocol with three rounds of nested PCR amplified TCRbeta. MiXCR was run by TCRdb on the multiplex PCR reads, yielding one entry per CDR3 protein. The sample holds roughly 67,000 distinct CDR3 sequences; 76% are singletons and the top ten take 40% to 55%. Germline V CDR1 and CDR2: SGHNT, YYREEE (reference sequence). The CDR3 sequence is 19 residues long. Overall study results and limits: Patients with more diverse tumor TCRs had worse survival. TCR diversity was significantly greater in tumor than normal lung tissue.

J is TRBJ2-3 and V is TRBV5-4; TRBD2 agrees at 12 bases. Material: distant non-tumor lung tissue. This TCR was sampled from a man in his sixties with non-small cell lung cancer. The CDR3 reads CASSLVFTASGRGTDTQYF. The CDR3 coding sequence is TGTGCCAGCAGCTTGGTGTTTACGGCTAGCGGGAGGGGGACAGATACACAGTATTTT.